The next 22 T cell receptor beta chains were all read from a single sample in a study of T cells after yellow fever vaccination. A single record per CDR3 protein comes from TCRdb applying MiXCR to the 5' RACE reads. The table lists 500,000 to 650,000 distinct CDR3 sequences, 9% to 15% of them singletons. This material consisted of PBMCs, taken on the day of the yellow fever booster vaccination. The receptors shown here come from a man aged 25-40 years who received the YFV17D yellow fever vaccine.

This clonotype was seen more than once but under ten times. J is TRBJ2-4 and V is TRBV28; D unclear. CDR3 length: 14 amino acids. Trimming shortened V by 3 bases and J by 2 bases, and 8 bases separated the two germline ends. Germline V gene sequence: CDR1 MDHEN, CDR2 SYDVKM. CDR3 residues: CASSLPIPKNIQYF. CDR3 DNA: TGTGCCAGCAGTTTGCCCATACCCAAAAACATTCAGTACTTC.

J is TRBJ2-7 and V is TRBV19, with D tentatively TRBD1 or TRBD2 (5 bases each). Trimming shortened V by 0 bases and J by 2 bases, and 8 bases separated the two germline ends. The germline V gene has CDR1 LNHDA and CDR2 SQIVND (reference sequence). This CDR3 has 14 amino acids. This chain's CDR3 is CASSIDQGAYEQYF. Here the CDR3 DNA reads TGTGCCAGTAGTATAGATCAGGGAGCCTACGAGCAGTACTTC.

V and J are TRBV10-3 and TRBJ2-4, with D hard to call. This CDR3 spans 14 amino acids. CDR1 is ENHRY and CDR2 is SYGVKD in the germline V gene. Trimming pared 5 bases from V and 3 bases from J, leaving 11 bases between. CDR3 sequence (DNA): TGTGCCATCAGTCCAGGAAGAGACAAAAACATTCAGTACTTC. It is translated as CAISPGRDKNIQYF.

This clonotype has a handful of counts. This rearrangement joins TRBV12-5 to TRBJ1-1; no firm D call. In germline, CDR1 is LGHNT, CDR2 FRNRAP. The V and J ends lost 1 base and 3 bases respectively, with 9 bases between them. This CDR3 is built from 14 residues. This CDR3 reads CASGLDGLYTEAFF. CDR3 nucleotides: TGTGCTAGTGGTTTGGACGGACTGTACACTGAAGCTTTCTTT.

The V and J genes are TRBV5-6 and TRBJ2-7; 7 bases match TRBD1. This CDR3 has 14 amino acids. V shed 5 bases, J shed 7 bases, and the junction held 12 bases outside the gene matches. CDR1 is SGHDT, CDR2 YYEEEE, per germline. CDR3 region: CASSSPGQPREQYF. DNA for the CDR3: TGTGCCAGCAGTTCCCCGGGACAGCCCCGAGAGCAGTACTTC.

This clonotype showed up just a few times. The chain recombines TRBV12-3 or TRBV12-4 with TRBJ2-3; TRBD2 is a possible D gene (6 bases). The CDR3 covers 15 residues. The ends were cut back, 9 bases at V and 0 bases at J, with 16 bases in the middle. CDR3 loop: CARTGSGPSTDTQYF. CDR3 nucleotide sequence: TGTGCCAGGACCGGCAGCGGGCCTAGCACAGATACGCAGTATTTT.

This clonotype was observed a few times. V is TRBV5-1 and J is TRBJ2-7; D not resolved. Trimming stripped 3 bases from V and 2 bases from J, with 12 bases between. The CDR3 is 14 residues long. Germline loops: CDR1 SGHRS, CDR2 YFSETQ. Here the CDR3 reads CASSSGPLAYEQYF. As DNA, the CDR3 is TGCGCCAGCAGCTCAGGCCCCCTAGCCTACGAGCAGTACTTC.

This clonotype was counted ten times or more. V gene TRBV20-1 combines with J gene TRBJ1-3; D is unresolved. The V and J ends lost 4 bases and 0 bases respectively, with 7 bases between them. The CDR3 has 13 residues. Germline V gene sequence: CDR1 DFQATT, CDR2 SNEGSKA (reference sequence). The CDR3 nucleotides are TGCAGTGCTACCGACGGCTCTGGAAACACCATATATTTT. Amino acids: CSATDGSGNTIYF.

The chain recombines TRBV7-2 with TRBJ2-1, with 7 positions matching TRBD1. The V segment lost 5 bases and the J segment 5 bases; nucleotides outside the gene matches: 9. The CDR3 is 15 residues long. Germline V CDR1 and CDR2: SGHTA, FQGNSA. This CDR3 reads CASSGPGQLNNEQFF. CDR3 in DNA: TGTGCCAGCAGCGGGCCGGGACAGCTAAACAATGAGCAGTTCTTC.

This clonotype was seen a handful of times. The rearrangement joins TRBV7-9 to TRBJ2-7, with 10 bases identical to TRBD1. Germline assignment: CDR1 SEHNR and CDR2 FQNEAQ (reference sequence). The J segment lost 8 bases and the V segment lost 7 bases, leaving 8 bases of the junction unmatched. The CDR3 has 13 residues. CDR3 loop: CASTPGTGAQQYF. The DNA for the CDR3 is TGTGCCAGCACCCCTGGGACAGGGGCTCAGCAGTACTTC.

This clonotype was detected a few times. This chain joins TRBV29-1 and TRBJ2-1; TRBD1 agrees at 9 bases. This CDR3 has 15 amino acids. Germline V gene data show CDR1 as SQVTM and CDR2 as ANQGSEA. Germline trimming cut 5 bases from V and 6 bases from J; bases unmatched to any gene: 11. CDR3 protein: CSVPGAGTGRNEQFF. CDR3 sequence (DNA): TGCAGCGTTCCGGGAGCCGGGACAGGGCGCAATGAGCAGTTCTTC.

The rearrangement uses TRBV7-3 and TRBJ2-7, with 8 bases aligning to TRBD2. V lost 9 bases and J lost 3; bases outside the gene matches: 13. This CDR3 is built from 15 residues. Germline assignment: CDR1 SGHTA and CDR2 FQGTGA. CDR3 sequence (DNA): TGTGCCAGGGTTATTAGAGCGGGAGTTAGCTACGAGCAGTACTTC. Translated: CARVIRAGVSYEQYF.

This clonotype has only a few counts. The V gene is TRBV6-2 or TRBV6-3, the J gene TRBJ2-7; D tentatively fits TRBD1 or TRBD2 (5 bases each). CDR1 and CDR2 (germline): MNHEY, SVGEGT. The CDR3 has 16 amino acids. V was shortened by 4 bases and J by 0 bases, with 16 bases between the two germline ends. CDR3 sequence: CASSFEGTASSYEQYF. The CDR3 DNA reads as TGTGCCAGCAGTTTCGAAGGGACGGCAAGCTCCTACGAGCAGTACTTC.

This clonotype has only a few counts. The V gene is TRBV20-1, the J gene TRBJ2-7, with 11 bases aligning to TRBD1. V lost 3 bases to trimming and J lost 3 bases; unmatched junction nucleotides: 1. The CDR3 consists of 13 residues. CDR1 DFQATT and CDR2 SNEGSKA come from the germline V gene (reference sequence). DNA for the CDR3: TGCAGTGCTAGGGGACAGGGGGACTACGAGCAGTACTTC. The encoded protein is CSARGQGDYEQYF.

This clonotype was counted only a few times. The CDR3 loop reads CASSQGHANTEAFF. CDR3 nucleotides: TGTGCCAGCAGCCAAGGACACGCGAACACTGAAGCTTTCTTT. The chain joins TRBV7-9 to TRBJ1-1, with D maybe TRBD1 (5 bases). From germline, CDR1 is SEHNR and CDR2 FQNEAQ (reference sequence). The CDR3 has 14 residues. V shed 5 bases and J shed 1 base, with 11 bases lying between them.

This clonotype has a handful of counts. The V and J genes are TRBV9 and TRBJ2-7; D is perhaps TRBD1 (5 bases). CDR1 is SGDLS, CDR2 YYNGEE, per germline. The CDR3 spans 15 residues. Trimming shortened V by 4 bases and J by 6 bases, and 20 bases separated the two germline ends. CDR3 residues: CASSPSPKDRGEQYF. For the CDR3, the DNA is TGTGCCAGCAGCCCTAGTCCTAAAGACAGAGGCGAGCAGTACTTC. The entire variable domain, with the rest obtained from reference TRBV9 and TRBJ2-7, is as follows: DSGVTQTPKHLITATGQRVTLRCSPRSGDLSVYWYQQSLDQGLQFLIQYYNGEERAKGNILERFSAQQFPDLHSELNLSSLELGDSALYFCASSPSPKDRGEQYFGPGTRLTVT.

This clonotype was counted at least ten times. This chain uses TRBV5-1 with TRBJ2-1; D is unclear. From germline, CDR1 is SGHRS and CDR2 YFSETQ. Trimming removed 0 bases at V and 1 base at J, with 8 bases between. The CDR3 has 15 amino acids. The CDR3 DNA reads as TGCGCCAGCAGCTTGGGGGTTGGGTCCTACAATGAGCAGTTCTTC. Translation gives CASSLGVGSYNEQFF. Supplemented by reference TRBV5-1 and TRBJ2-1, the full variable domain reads KAGVTQTPRYLIKTRGQQVTLSCSPISGHRSVSWYQQTPGQGLQFLFEYFSETQRNKGNFPGRFSGRQFSNSRSEMNVSTLELGDSALYLCASSLGVGSYNEQFFGPGTRLTVL.

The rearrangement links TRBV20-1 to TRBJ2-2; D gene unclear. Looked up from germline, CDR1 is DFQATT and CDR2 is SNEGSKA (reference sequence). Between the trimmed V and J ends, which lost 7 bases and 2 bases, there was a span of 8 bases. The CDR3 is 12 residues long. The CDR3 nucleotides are TGCAGTGGAAGGAGTAACACCGGGGAGCTGTTTTTT. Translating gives CSGRSNTGELFF.

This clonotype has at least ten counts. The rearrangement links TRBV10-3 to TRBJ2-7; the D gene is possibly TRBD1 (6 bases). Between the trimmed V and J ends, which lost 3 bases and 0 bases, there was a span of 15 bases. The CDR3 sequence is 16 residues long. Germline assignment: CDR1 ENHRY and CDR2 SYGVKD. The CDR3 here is CAISEGPGTTSYEQYF. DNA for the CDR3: TGTGCCATCAGTGAAGGGCCCGGGACAACCTCCTACGAGCAGTACTTC.

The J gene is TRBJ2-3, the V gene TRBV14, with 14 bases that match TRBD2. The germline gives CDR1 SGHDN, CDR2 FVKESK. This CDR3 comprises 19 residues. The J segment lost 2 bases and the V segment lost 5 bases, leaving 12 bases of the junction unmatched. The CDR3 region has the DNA TGTGCCAGCAGCACCTGGACTAGCGGGAGGAAGGGGGCCACAGATACGCAGTATTTT. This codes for CASSTWTSGRKGATDTQYF. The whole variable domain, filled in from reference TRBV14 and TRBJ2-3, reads EAGVTQFPSHSVIEKGQTVTLRCDPISGHDNLYWYRRVMGKEIKFLLHFVKESKQDESGMPNNRFLAERTGGTYSTLKVQPAELEDSGVYFCASSTWTSGRKGATDTQYFGPGTRLTVL.

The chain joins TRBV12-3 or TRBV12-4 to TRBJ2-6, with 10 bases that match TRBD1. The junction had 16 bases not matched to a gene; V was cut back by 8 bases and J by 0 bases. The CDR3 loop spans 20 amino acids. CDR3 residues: CASGYDRGQGISSGANVLTF. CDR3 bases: TGTGCCAGCGGTTACGACCGGGGACAGGGGATAAGCTCTGGGGCCAACGTCCTGACTTTC.

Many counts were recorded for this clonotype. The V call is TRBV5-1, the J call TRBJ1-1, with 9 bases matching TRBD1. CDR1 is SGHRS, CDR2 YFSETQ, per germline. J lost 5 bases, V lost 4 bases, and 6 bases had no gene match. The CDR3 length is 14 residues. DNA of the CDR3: TGCGCCAGCAGCCTACAGGGGGCTGAGACTGAAGCTTTCTTT. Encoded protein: CASSLQGAETEAFF.